The source of this T cell receptor (beta chain) is a study of T cells in localized non-small cell lung cancer. This CDR3 region has 12 residues. Germline values: CDR1 GTSNPN, CDR2 SVGIG (reference sequence). The ends were cut back, 5 bases at V and 0 bases at J, with 5 bases in the middle. Remarks on this clone: Antigen: not known.

Clones were read by immunoSEQ multiplex PCR, and TCRdb kept only the in-frame ones, dropping some. The table lists 15,000 to 20,000 clones, 80% to 90% of them singletons. Findings and limits, study-wide: Appearing in adjacent lung were a median about 57 of the top 100 tumor clones. Higher blood T cell density went with longer overall survival.

The receptor's source is a male donor aged 60 or over with stage III lung adenocarcinoma. The sequencing used peripheral blood, collected before any cancer treatment. The chain couples TRBV30 to TRBJ1-3, with D perhaps matching TRBD1 (5 bases). The CDR3 DNA sequence: TGTGCCTGGGACAGCTCTGGAAACACCATATATTTT. Its protein is CAWDSSGNTIYF. The variable domain in full, completed from reference TRBV30 and TRBJ1-3, reads SQTIHQWPATLVQPVGSPLSLECTVEGTSNPNLYWYRQAAGRGLQLLFYSVGIGQISSEVPQNLSASRPQDRQFILSSKKLLLSDSGFYLCAWDSSGNTIYFGEGSWLTVV.